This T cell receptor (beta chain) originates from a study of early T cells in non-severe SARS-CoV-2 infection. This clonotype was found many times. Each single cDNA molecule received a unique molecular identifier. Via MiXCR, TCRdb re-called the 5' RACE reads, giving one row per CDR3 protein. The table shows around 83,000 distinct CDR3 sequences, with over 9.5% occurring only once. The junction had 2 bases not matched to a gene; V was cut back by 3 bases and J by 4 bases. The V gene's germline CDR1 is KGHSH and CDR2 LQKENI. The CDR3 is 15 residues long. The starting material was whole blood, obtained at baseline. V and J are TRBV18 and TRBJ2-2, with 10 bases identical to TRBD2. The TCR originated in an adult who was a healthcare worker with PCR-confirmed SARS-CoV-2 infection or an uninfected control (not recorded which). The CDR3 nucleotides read TGTGCCAGCTCACCTACTAGCGGGATCACCGGGGAGCTGTTTTTT. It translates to CASSPTSGITGELFF. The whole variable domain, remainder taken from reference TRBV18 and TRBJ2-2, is NAGVMQNPRHLVRRRGQEARLRCSPMKGHSHVYWYRQLPEEGLKFMVYLQKENIIDESGMPKERFSAEFPKEGPSILRIQQVVRGDSAAYFCASSPTSGITGELFFGEGSRLTVL.